This T cell receptor beta chain derives from a study of beta chain features in type 1 diabetes. The study reverse transcribed the entire isolated RNA, so it sequenced expressed TCRB transcripts. Approximately 3.6 million reads per sample on average were obtained from naive, central memory and regulatory T cell samples. The data were produced by immunoSEQ multiplex PCR, yet TCRdb's version contains in-frame clones alone and is incomplete. The data hold tens of thousands of clones, with roughly three fifths observed a single time. The CDR3 has 13 amino acids. The germline V gene has CDR1 SGHRS and CDR2 YFSETQ. The V end was cut by 7 bases, the J end by 0 bases, with 11 bases between. As for this clone: Its antigen remains unknown.

Points from the study as a whole: Among patients with Type 1 diabetes, TCRB CDR3s were moderately but significantly shorter in every one of the four CD4+ subsets. Individuals with type 1 diabetes displayed fewer insertions and more deletions at VDJ junctions.

The J gene is TRBJ2-7, the V gene TRBV5-1, with D unclear. The sequence came from a young woman in good health. Specimen: Tregs from blood. The CDR3 DNA reads TGCGCCAGCCAACAGTCGAACTCCTACGAGCAGTACTTC. This codes for CASQQSNSYEQYF.